This entry features one T cell receptor beta chain sequence. The sequenced fragment ends 3 residues before the CDR3 boundary, so the rest is inferred from the germline J gene. These data are taken from a study of T cells in women clearing cervical HPV infection. Data came from immunoSEQ multiplex PCR; TCRdb stores just in-frame clones and leaves some out. The listing contains 30,000 to 40,000 clones. Looked up from germline, CDR1 is DFQATT and CDR2 is SNEGSKA (reference sequence). The ends were cut back, 3 bases at V and 2 bases at J, with 14 bases in the middle. The CDR3 runs to 15 residues. The source of this sequence is a woman between 18 and 70 years old with a cervical HPV16 infection that either progressed to CIN3+ or cleared (not recorded which). The material sequenced was blood buffy coat. The chain couples TRBV20-1 to TRBJ1-3, with D possibly matching TRBD1 (6 bases). The CDR3 loop is CSASLGQSAGNTIYF. Partial CDR3 DNA: TGCAGTGCTAGTCTCGGACAGTCAGCTGGAAACACC.